This paragraph covers one T cell receptor beta chain sequence. The sample is drawn from a study of blood T cells in healthy people across ages. CDR3 length: 15 amino acids. The ends lost 2 bases at V and 7 bases at J; junction bases unmatched: 8. The germline V gene encodes CDR1 SGHTA and CDR2 FQGNSA. Combining a sample-barcoded 5' primer with a J-beta primer mix, a second PCR ran for about 6 to 12 cycles. TCRdb re-called the 5' RACE reads through MiXCR, storing one row per CDR3 protein. The sample includes around 1,000,000 distinct CDR3 sequences, about two fifths of them seen just once. The clonotype was recovered from a man aged 18 to 30 in good health. Sequencing was done on a sample of blood. V gene TRBV7-2 combines with J gene TRBJ1-1, with TRBD1 identical over 9 bases. The CDR3 loop reads CASSLLRGQGGEAFF. CDR3 nucleotide sequence: TGTGCCAGCAGCTTACTACGGGGACAGGGCGGTGAAGCTTTCTTT.